This TCR beta chain was sequenced for a study of blood T cell repertoires in COVID-19. Study-level information: Some COVID-19 samples were acute and others convalescent; all came from the United States, Italy and Spain. T cells, B-cell-depleted T cells, or PBMCs provided the cDNA or gDNA that served as material.

Per the authors' pipeline: Reference gene primer amplification yielded estimated nucleated cell counts. Sequencing was performed with immunoSEQ multiplex PCR; in TCRdb, only in-frame clones are kept and a portion is missing. The V and J calls and the clone size are those of that table, but D and trimming were determined from the DNA. The table lists approximately 190,000 clones, 79% of them singletons. V trimming: 2 bases; J trimming: 0 bases; junction bases outside the gene matches: 5. This CDR3 spans 16 amino acids. Germline V gene data show CDR1 as MNHEY and CDR2 as SVGEGT. The genes are TRBV6-2 or TRBV6-3 and TRBJ1-1; the match to TRBD1 covers 8 bases. This receptor was identified in a man in his 60s with active or convalescent COVID-19. The source material was peripheral blood. This CDR3 reads CASSYPNRGMNTEAFF. CDR3 sequence (DNA): TGTGCCAGCAGTTACCCTAACAGGGGGATGAACACTGAAGCTTTCTTT.